Presented here are 5 T cell receptor beta chains from one specimen sequenced in a study of PD-1 blockade in classical Hodgkin lymphoma (dated by TCRdb to 2020 to 2021). The time point label corresponds to: cycle 4 day 1 (C4D1), after 6 weeks of nivolumab. Relapse after autologous stem cell transplantation had occurred in all trial patients, and cohorts A, B and C were distinguished by prior brentuximab vedotin exposure. Libraries were made using the immunoSEQ multiplex PCR assay. Drawn from immuneACCESS, this table holds only the in-frame rearrangements with V and J called that TCRdb kept. Clones are partly lost; checked studies trace under half to an unresolved V gene and leave the rest unexplained. Here the sample has 80,000 to 95,000 clones; 75% to 85% occur a single time. Jointly, the top ten make up about 18% of the sample. This material consisted of peripheral blood mononuclear cells (PBMCs), taken before the fourth cycle of nivolumab. These receptors all come from a human donor with classical Hodgkin lymphoma.

The gene calls are TRBV11-2 and TRBJ2-7; D not resolved. Germline-derived CDR1 and CDR2 are SGHAT and FQNNGV. V lost 2 bases and J lost 1, with 9 bases in between. The CDR3 consists of 14 residues. CDR3 DNA: TGTGCCAGCAGCTTATTTACTGGGTCCTACGAGCAGTACTTC. Translation gives CASSLFTGSYEQYF.

The gene calls are TRBV5-8 and TRBJ1-1; D uncertain. Per germline, CDR1 SGHTS and CDR2 YDEGEE. V dropped 5 bases and J dropped 1 base, with 12 bases sitting between them. The CDR3 sequence is 14 residues long. The CDR3 region is CASRYGLANTEAFF. CDR3 DNA sequence: TGTGCCAGCAGATACGGACTTGCGAACACTGAAGCTTTCTTT. The entire variable domain, with the rest obtained from reference TRBV5-8 and TRBJ1-1, is as follows: EAGVTQSPTHLIKTRGQQATLRCSPISGHTSVYWYQQALGLGLQFLLWYDEGEERNRGNFPPRFSGRQFPNYSSELNVNALELEDSALYLCASRYGLANTEAFFGQGTRLTVV.

This clone appeared a single time. This rearrangement joins TRBV6-1 to TRBJ2-1; no reliable D call. V lost 2 bases and J 2 bases, leaving 10 bases between the germline ends. This CDR3 is 15 amino acids long. CDR1 and CDR2 from the germline V gene are MNHNS and SASEGT. The CDR3, as DNA: TGTGCCAGCAGTGAATACGGGTTTACCTACAATGAGCAGTTCTTC. Protein product: CASSEYGFTYNEQFF.

V gene TRBV5-1 combines with J gene TRBJ2-3; a possible D gene is TRBD2 (6 bases). Deletions cut 3 bases from V and 6 bases from J, with 17 bases between. Per germline, CDR1 SGHRS and CDR2 YFSETQ. The CDR3 is 15 amino acids. The CDR3 loop is CASSSGDFLGDTQYF. In nucleotides, the CDR3 is TGCGCCAGCAGCTCCGGGGACTTCCTGGGTGATACGCAGTATTTT.

The chain joins TRBV28 to TRBJ2-3; no clear D gene. V shed 2 bases and J shed 0 bases, with 6 bases lying between them. The CDR3 is 14 residues long. CDR1 is MDHEN and CDR2 is SYDVKM in the germline V gene. CDR3 loop: CASSLGRSTDTQYF. CDR3 DNA sequence: TGTGCCAGCAGTTTAGGACGGAGCACAGATACGCAGTATTTT.